The 31 T cell receptor beta chains below were found in one sample sequenced in a study of identical twins. TCRdb itself ran the 5' RACE reads through MiXCR, one entry per CDR3 protein. This repertoire shows roughly 230,000 distinct CDR3 sequences, about 8.9% found once; its top ten account for less than 4%. This sample was also put to use in a study of yellow fever vaccine responses in identical twins.

The sequenced sample consisted of CD8+ T cells sorted from blood. The receptors were gathered from a woman in her late teens or twenties in good health.

This chain joins TRBV3-1 and TRBJ2-7; no reliable D call. The CDR3 contains 14 residues. V gave up 1 base and J gave up 3 bases, with 10 bases separating them. Germline CDR1 is LGHDT and CDR2 is YNNKEL (reference sequence). The CDR3 spells CASSQGVGDYEQYF. CDR3 in DNA: TGTGCCAGCAGCCAAGGGGTCGGAGACTACGAGCAGTACTTC.

Only a few counts were recorded for this clonotype. The chain carries TRBV11-2 and TRBJ2-1, with 7 bases aligning to TRBD2. Germline CDR1 reads SGHAT; CDR2 reads FQNNGV. Losses at the gene ends were 1 base for V and 6 bases for J; bases not matched to a gene: 9. This CDR3 has 16 amino acids. The CDR3 sequence: CASSLGLGLPSNEQFF. The CDR3 region has the DNA TGTGCCAGCAGCTTAGGCCTGGGACTACCGAGCAATGAGCAGTTCTTC.

The chain joins TRBV20-1 to TRBJ2-2; no firm D call. The V end lost 4 bases, the J end lost 0 bases, and 6 bases lay between the germline ends. The germline V gene has CDR1 DFQATT and CDR2 SNEGSKA (reference sequence). The CDR3 is 13 residues long. CDR3 in DNA: TGCAGTGCTATGACCCCGAACACCGGGGAGCTGTTTTTT. Amino acid sequence: CSAMTPNTGELFF.

This chain connects TRBV6-5 to TRBJ2-2; 7 bases agree with TRBD2. From germline, CDR1 is MNHEY and CDR2 SVGAGI. The V gene end was trimmed by 0 bases and the J gene end by 6 bases; junction bases not matched to a gene: 10. There are 17 residues in the CDR3. The CDR3 loop reads CASSYSNLAGEPGELFF. The DNA for the CDR3 is TGTGCCAGCAGTTACTCGAATTTGGCGGGGGAGCCCGGGGAGCTGTTTTTT.

This clonotype came up a few times. The genes are TRBV7-2 and TRBJ2-7; 9 bases match TRBD1. Losses at the gene ends were 2 bases for V and 5 bases for J; bases not matched to a gene: 7. The CDR3 is made up of 15 amino acids. Germline CDR1 and CDR2: SGHTA and FQGNSA. The DNA for the CDR3 is TGTGCCAGCAGCTTATCGACGGACAGGGGACACGAGCAGTACTTC. This translates into CASSLSTDRGHEQYF.

This clonotype came up a few times. The rearrangement uses TRBV3-1 and TRBJ2-2, with unresolved D. V lost 0 bases and J 4 bases, leaving 18 bases between the germline ends. Germline CDR1 and CDR2: LGHDT and YNNKEL (reference sequence). This CDR3 region has 18 residues. In nucleotides, the CDR3 is TGTGCCAGCAGCCAAGACACCCGATGGGGTTCCAGCACCGGGGAGCTGTTTTTT. Its translation: CASSQDTRWGSSTGELFF.

This clonotype was found a few times. The chain couples TRBV4-1 to TRBJ2-7; D possibly corresponds to TRBD2 (5 bases). CDR3 length: 14 amino acids. In germline, CDR1 is MGHRA, CDR2 YSYEKL. V was pared by 3 bases and J by 2 bases, with 11 bases between. The chain's CDR3 is CASSQAGLPYEQYF. The CDR3 DNA is TGCGCCAGCAGCCAGGCCGGACTCCCCTACGAGCAGTACTTC.

V is TRBV5-6 and J is TRBJ2-6, with D possibly TRBD2 on 6 matching bases. With 4 bases removed from V and 4 bases from J, the gap between germline ends came to 24 bases. The CDR3 is 19 residues long. Germline lookup yields CDR1 SGHDT and CDR2 YYEEEE. The CDR3 sequence: CASSAKTPRDSLGANVLTF. In DNA, the CDR3 is TGTGCCAGCAGCGCAAAGACTCCGAGGGACTCTCTGGGGGCCAACGTCCTGACTTTC.

This clonotype was counted at least ten times. The chain combines TRBV10-3 with TRBJ2-7; tentative D call: TRBD1 (5 bases). The CDR3 totals 14 residues. Germline assignment: CDR1 ENHRY and CDR2 SYGVKD. V dropped 3 bases and J dropped 6 bases, with 15 bases sitting between them. The CDR3 region has the DNA TGTGCCATCAGTGACAAGGGGTTCCCCGGCGAGCAGTACTTC. This translates into CAISDKGFPGEQYF.

This clonotype has only a few counts. The chain couples TRBV28 to TRBJ2-7; D possibly uses TRBD1 or TRBD2 (5 bases each). CDR1 and CDR2 (germline): MDHEN, SYDVKM. This CDR3 spans 15 amino acids. Trimming cost V 4 bases and J 1 base, with 14 bases left between them. The CDR3 bases are TGTGCCAGCAGTTCTCCCCGGGACCTTTCCTACGAGCAGTACTTC. Translated: CASSSPRDLSYEQYF. The full variable domain, rest sourced from reference TRBV28 and TRBJ2-7, is DVKVTQSSRYLVKRTGEKVFLECVQDMDHENMFWYRQDPGLGLRLIYFSYDVKMKEKGDIPEGYSVSREKKERFSLILESASTNQTSMYLCASSSPRDLSYEQYFGPGTRLTVT.

This clonotype was recorded a few times. V is TRBV4-3 and J is TRBJ2-5; TRBD2 agrees at 7 bases. V shed 0 bases and J 5 bases; nucleotides not matched to a gene: 3. CDR3 length: 14 amino acids. Germline CDR1 and CDR2: LGHNA and YSLEER. The chain's CDR3 is CASSQDREAETQYF. Here the CDR3 DNA reads TGCGCCAGCAGCCAAGATCGGGAGGCGGAGACCCAGTACTTC.

This chain connects TRBV7-9 to TRBJ2-5, with 7 positions matching TRBD2. Germline CDR1 and CDR2: SEHNR and FQNEAQ (reference sequence). The CDR3 loop spans 12 amino acids. The trim removed 5 bases at V and 10 bases at J, leaving 7 bases unmatched. DNA for the CDR3: TGTGCCAGCAGCGTGACTCGGGAGGACCAGTACTTC. Translated, it gives CASSVTREDQYF.

Written as DNA, the CDR3 is TGTGCCAGCAGCCCCCCTGAGACCCAAGAGACCCAGTACTTC. Its translation: CASSPPETQETQYF. The rearrangement links TRBV7-9 to TRBJ2-5; D gene ambiguous. CDR1 is SEHNR and CDR2 is FQNEAQ in the germline V gene (reference sequence). Trimming stripped 5 bases from V and 1 base from J, with 11 bases between. The CDR3 loop spans 14 amino acids.

The chain carries TRBV20-1 and TRBJ2-7; 8 nucleotides line up with TRBD2. Losses at the gene ends were 2 bases for V and 0 bases for J; bases not matched to a gene: 3. This CDR3 comprises 14 residues. Germline values: CDR1 DFQATT, CDR2 SNEGSKA (reference sequence). For the CDR3, the DNA is TGCAGTGCTAGACCAACTAGCGGCTCCTACGAGCAGTACTTC. It encodes CSARPTSGSYEQYF.

This clonotype was seen repeatedly, ten times or more. The chain carries TRBV12-3 or TRBV12-4 and TRBJ2-7; D gene unclear. With 8 bases removed from V and 1 base from J, the gap between germline ends came to 3 bases. CDR3 length: 10 amino acids. The CDR3 bases are TGTGCCAGCGGGTCCTACGAGCAGTACTTC. As protein: CASGSYEQYF.

CDR3 sequence (DNA): TGTGCCAGCAGGCATAGGGACACCGGGGAGCTGTTTTTT. It specifies CASRHRDTGELFF. The chain recombines TRBV7-9 with TRBJ2-2; no definite D call. The CDR3 contains 13 residues. CDR1 SEHNR and CDR2 FQNEAQ come from the germline V gene (reference sequence). The ends were cut back, 6 bases at V and 3 bases at J, with 8 bases in the middle. The complete variable domain, with remaining parts taken from reference TRBV7-9 and TRBJ2-2, reads DTGVSQNPRHKITKRGQNVTFRCDPISEHNRLYWYRQTLGQGPEFLTYFQNEAQLEKSRLLSDRFSAERPKGSFSTLEIQRTEQGDSAMYLCASRHRDTGELFFGEGSRLTVL.

This clonotype has ten or more counts. The chain employs TRBV7-8 and TRBJ2-5; 7 bases are shared with TRBD2. The CDR3 is made up of 17 amino acids. Losses at the gene ends were 1 base for V and 4 bases for J; bases not matched to a gene: 12. The V gene's germline CDR1 is SGHVS and CDR2 FQNEAQ. CDR3 coding DNA: TGTGCCAGCAGCTTAGTGCGTCGGCGGGAGATCTTAGAGACCCAGTACTTC. This gives the protein CASSLVRRREILETQYF.

This clonotype was counted a few times. This chain joins TRBV27 and TRBJ1-6; D is uncertain. Trimming stripped 3 bases from V and 9 bases from J, with 12 bases between. Germline-derived CDR1 and CDR2 are MNHEY and SMNVEV (reference sequence). There are 14 residues in the CDR3. The chain's CDR3 is CASSFGQPLSPLHF. The DNA for the CDR3 is TGTGCCAGCAGTTTTGGGCAGCCACTTTCACCCCTCCACTTT.

This clonotype has just a few counts. The V and J genes are TRBV7-9 and TRBJ2-3; 7 bases match TRBD2. The CDR3 sequence is 16 residues long. Trimming took 6 bases from V and 4 from J; bases not matched to a gene: 13. Looked up from germline, CDR1 is SEHNR and CDR2 is FQNEAQ (reference sequence). CDR3 sequence: CASSFIGLEIPDTQYF. In DNA form, the CDR3 reads TGTGCCAGCAGTTTTATCGGACTAGAGATACCAGATACGCAGTATTTT.

This clonotype was recorded a few times. In DNA form, the CDR3 reads TGTGCCAGCAGCGCCCCCGGCGGAACGGAACCCTCTGGAAACACCATATATTTT. Residues: CASSAPGGTEPSGNTIYF. The chain combines TRBV9 with TRBJ1-3; D unclear. Germline CDR1 and CDR2: SGDLS and YYNGEE. The CDR3 is made up of 18 amino acids. The ends were cut back, 3 bases at V and 0 bases at J, with 19 bases in the middle.

In its sample, this clonotype was seen a few times. The rearrangement uses TRBV4-3 and TRBJ2-1; 7 nucleotides agree with TRBD1. V lost 3 bases, J lost 5 bases, and 7 bases stayed unmatched. The CDR3 runs 15 residues. The V gene's germline CDR1 is LGHNA and CDR2 YSLEER. The DNA of the CDR3 is TGCGCCAGCAGCCACCCGGGACAGCCTAACAATGAGCAGTTCTTC. It is translated as CASSHPGQPNNEQFF.

The chain employs TRBV6-5 and TRBJ1-4; D perhaps matches TRBD1 (5 bases). There are 15 residues in the CDR3. Germline V gives CDR1 MNHEY, CDR2 SVGAGI. V was cut by 4 bases and J by 7 bases, with 16 bases left in between. The CDR3 DNA is TGTGCCAGCAGTTCGACAGCCCGGAGGAGTGAAAAACTGTTTTTT. Protein: CASSSTARRSEKLFF.

This clonotype was counted many times. The genes are TRBV4-1 and TRBJ2-7; D is ambiguous. Deletions cut 1 base from V and 4 bases from J, with 11 bases between. Germline loops: CDR1 MGHRA, CDR2 YSYEKL. The CDR3 length is 14 residues. The CDR3 nucleotides read TGCGCCAGCAGCCAAGTGGCCGGAGCTTACGAGCAGTACTTC. The encoded protein is CASSQVAGAYEQYF.

The chain recombines TRBV9 with TRBJ2-5; TRBD1 agrees at 9 bases. This CDR3 is built from 14 residues. From germline, CDR1 is SGDLS and CDR2 YYNGEE. With 5 bases clipped from V and 2 bases from J, the junction kept 4 bases outside the gene matches. The CDR3 DNA follows: TGTGCCAGCAGTGTGGACAGGGGACAAGAGACCCAGTACTTC. Residues: CASSVDRGQETQYF.

This clonotype was seen repeatedly, ten times or more. The chain joins TRBV10-3 to TRBJ1-4; perhaps TRBD1 as D (6 bases). V gave up 5 bases and J gave up 8 bases, with 15 bases separating them. This CDR3 has 14 amino acids. CDR1 is ENHRY, CDR2 SYGVKD, per germline. CDR3 residues: CAISNREDREKLFF. DNA of the CDR3: TGTGCCATCAGTAACAGGGAGGATCGCGAAAAACTGTTTTTT.

This clonotype was recorded at least ten times. V usage is TRBV18 and J usage is TRBJ2-1; 12 nucleotides match TRBD1. Germline V CDR1 and CDR2: KGHSH, LQKENI. CDR3 length: 14 amino acids. V trimming: 3 bases; J trimming: 9 bases; junction bases outside the gene matches: 3. CDR3 sequence reads: CASSPGQGAVEQFF. CDR3 sequence (DNA): TGTGCCAGCTCACCGGGACAGGGGGCCGTTGAGCAGTTCTTC.

This clonotype has at least ten counts. This chain uses TRBV12-3 or TRBV12-4 with TRBJ2-3; D remains unclear. V was pared by 6 bases and J by 5 bases, with 15 bases between. This CDR3 spans 14 amino acids. The CDR3 loop is CASSPFIRQDTQYF. The CDR3 DNA follows: TGTGCCAGCAGCCCGTTCATCCGGCAAGATACGCAGTATTTT.

This chain uses TRBV10-2 with TRBJ2-5, with 10 bases that match TRBD2. CDR3 length equals 16 residues. The ends lost 0 bases at V and 5 bases at J; junction bases unmatched: 6. Looked up from germline, CDR1 is WSHSY and CDR2 is SAAADI. For the CDR3, the DNA is TGCGCCAGCAGTGAGTCCCCAGCGGGAGGGGTCGAGACCCAGTACTTC. Protein: CASSESPAGGVETQYF.

The chain uses TRBV4-2 and TRBJ2-3, with 8 bases identical to TRBD2. V gave up 4 bases and J gave up 5 bases; unmatched junction bases: 14. The CDR3 consists of 17 residues. Germline V gene lookup returns CDR1 LGHNA and CDR2 YNFKEQ. The CDR3 nucleotides are TGTGCCAGCAGCCCCCTACCGGGACTAGACGATCGAGATACGCAGTATTTT. Translated, it gives CASSPLPGLDDRDTQYF.

This clonotype was recorded at least ten times. The chain links TRBV7-9 to TRBJ2-5; D uncertain. Germline loops: CDR1 SEHNR, CDR2 FQNEAQ (reference sequence). The CDR3 extends over 12 amino acids. The V gene lost 2 bases and the J gene lost 3 bases, with 4 bases spanning the gap. CDR3 loop: CASSLLEETQYF. The CDR3 DNA reads TGTGCCAGCAGCTTACTTGAAGAGACCCAGTACTTC.

This clonotype has at least ten counts. The rearrangement joins TRBV7-9 to TRBJ2-3, with TRBD2 as a possible D gene (5 bases). The CDR3 loop spans 15 amino acids. The V gene lost 3 bases and the J gene lost 6 bases, with 16 bases spanning the gap. The germline V gene has CDR1 SEHNR and CDR2 FQNEAQ (reference sequence). The CDR3 region has the DNA TGTGCCAGCAGCTTCTTTCAAACGACTAAGGATACGCAGTATTTT. Its translation: CASSFFQTTKDTQYF.